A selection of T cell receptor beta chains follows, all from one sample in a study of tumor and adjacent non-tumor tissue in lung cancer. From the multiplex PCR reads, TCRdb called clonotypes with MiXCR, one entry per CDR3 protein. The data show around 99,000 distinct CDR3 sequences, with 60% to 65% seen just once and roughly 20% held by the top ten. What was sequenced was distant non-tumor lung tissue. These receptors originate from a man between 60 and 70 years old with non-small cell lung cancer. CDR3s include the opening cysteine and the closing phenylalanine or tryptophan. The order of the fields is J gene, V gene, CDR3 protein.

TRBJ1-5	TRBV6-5	CASRSVNSNQSQHF
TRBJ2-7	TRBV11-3	CTSSFRTGDLSYGEYF
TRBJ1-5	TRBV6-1	CATSATKRSNQPQHF
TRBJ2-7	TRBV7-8	CASSLGGRASYEQYF
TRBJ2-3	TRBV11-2	CASSLLSLSTDTQYF
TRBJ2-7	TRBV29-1	CSGGTSGRSYEQYF
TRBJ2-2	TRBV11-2	CASSERLANSGELFF
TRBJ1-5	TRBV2	CASRDEFDQPQHF
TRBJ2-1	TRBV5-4	CASSPYGSGLSLNEQFF
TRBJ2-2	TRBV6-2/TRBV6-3	CASSLLARGSGELFF
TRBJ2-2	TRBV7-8	CASSRRLAAAGELFF
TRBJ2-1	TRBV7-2	CASSPRDTEKFF
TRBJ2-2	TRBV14	CASSQVYTGEPFF
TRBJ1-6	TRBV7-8	CASSLERTYSSPLHF
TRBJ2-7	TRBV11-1	CAGSKGPSGKQYF
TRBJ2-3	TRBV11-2	CAGSYPPCRSTDTQYF
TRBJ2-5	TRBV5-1	CASSLTSGEQTQYF
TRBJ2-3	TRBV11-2	CASRPQGGNTDTQYF
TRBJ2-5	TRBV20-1	CSARQAAGETQYF
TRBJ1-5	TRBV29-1	CSAGLSPNQPQHF
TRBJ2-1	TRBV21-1	CASSKGQGDLSYNEHFF
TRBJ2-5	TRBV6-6	CASSVDRGSGETQCF
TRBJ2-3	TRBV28	CASLLGEVNTDTQYF
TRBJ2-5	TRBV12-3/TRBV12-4	CASTQPAAETQYF
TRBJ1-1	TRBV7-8	CASSLAGLNTEAFF
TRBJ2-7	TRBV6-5	CPSSSGLGVYEQYF
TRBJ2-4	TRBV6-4	CTSKGADSLTKNIQYF
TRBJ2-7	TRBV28	CVSSLFGQGPYEQYF
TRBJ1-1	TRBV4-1	CAISQGTEAFF
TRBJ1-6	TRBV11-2	CASSLVRGTKNSPLHF
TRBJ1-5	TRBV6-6	CASSRDTSDQPQHF
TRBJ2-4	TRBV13	CASSSPSGRSGVVKNIQYF
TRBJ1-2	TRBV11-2	CASSASAEVSGYTF
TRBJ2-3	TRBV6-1	CASNIVRGNTQYF
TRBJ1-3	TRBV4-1	CASSQAPDSGNTIYF
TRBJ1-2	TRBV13	CASSSNPEGYTF
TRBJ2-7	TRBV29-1	CSVGLGTSVLNEQYF
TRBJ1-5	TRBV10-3	CTIREGSNQPQHF
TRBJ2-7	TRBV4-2	CTGSQESVPGYEQHF
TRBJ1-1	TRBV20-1	CSARDWEAQNTEAFF
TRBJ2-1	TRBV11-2	CASSFFLAGGRSYNEQFF
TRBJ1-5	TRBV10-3	CAISESGTSNQPQHF
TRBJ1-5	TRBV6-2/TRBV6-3	CVSNYGEGQGSNQPQHF
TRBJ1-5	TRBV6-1	CASSEEQGRATYQPQHF
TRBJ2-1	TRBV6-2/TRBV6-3	CASRASINEQFF